The 23 T cell receptor beta chains reported below all come from one sample, sequenced in a study of T cell changes during pregnancy in multiple sclerosis. The data were produced by immunoSEQ multiplex PCR, yet TCRdb's version contains in-frame clones alone and is incomplete. Of tens of thousands of clones listed, around 90% were seen once; the top ten hold roughly 3.5%. This specimen consisted of CD8+ T cells from peripheral blood mononuclear cells, obtained in the third trimester of pregnancy. All receptors come from a female donor with multiple sclerosis, enrolled in a pregnancy study.

The rearrangement uses TRBV9 and TRBJ2-7, with 8 bases fitting TRBD1. Germline V gives CDR1 SGDLS, CDR2 YYNGEE. The V and J ends lost 7 bases and 7 bases, in that order; junction bases with no gene match: 10. CDR3 length equals 13 residues. The CDR3 loop reads CASAQGAISEQYF. The CDR3 nucleotides read TGTGCCAGCGCCCAGGGGGCGATCAGTGAGCAGTACTTC.

The chain couples TRBV11-1 to TRBJ2-7; no clear D. Germline values: CDR1 SGHAT, CDR2 FQDESV (reference sequence). The ends were cut back, 4 bases at V and 1 base at J, with 5 bases in the middle. This CDR3 contains 12 residues. The CDR3 protein is CASSSNSYEQYF. CDR3 bases: TGTGCCAGCAGCTCCAATTCCTACGAGCAGTACTTC.

The CDR3 sequence: CASSQTQGSDQPQHF. CDR3 DNA: TGTGCCAGCAGCCAAACCCAGGGCTCCGATCAGCCCCAGCATTTT. The chain recombines TRBV4-2 with TRBJ1-5; possibly TRBD1 for D (5 bases). Germline V gene lookup returns CDR1 LGHNA and CDR2 YNFKEQ. Trimming stripped 2 bases from V and 5 bases from J, with 13 bases between. The CDR3 is 15 residues long.

In regard to this clone: Other DNA variants within this sample encode the same CDR3. J is TRBJ1-1 and V is TRBV7-2, with D unresolved. V gave up 3 bases and J gave up 0 bases, with 5 bases separating them. CDR3 length equals 13 residues. Per the germline V gene, CDR1 is SGHTA and CDR2 is FQGNSA. CDR3 DNA sequence: TGTGCCAGCAGCTTGAGTATGAACACTGAAGCTTTCTTT. This codes for CASSLSMNTEAFF.

This chain links TRBV6-5 with TRBJ1-1; 9 bases are a match to TRBD1. The CDR3 runs 15 residues. V trimming: 6 bases; J trimming: 4 bases; junction bases outside the gene matches: 9. The germline CDR1 and CDR2 sequences are MNHEY and SVGAGI. The CDR3 region is CASRPTGGQVTEAFF. CDR3 bases: TGTGCCAGCAGGCCTACAGGGGGCCAAGTCACTGAAGCTTTCTTT.

The chain recombines TRBV6-5 with TRBJ1-2, with 8 bases identical to TRBD1. Trimming removed 8 bases from V and 8 bases from J; junction bases left unmatched: 10. The germline CDR1 and CDR2 sequences are MNHEY and SVGAGI. The CDR3 covers 13 residues. In DNA form, the CDR3 reads TGTGCCAGCGCCGCGACAGGGGTGGGCGGCTACACCTTC. It specifies CASAATGVGGYTF.

The J gene is TRBJ2-3, the V gene TRBV9; TRBD2 matches at 8 bases. V lost 0 bases, J lost 4 bases, and 1 base stayed unmatched. The CDR3 has 14 amino acids. Germline V gene lookup returns CDR1 SGDLS and CDR2 YYNGEE. CDR3 sequence: CASSVAGGSDTQYF. The CDR3 DNA sequence: TGTGCCAGCAGCGTAGCGGGGGGGTCAGATACGCAGTATTTT.

The chain combines TRBV4-1 with TRBJ2-3; TRBD1 agrees at 8 bases. Germline CDR1 and CDR2: MGHRA and YSYEKL. Trimming took 1 base from V and 1 from J; bases not matched to a gene: 10. The CDR3 length is 18 residues. CDR3: CASSQGRAGGSGTDTQYF. In DNA, the CDR3 is TGCGCCAGCAGCCAAGGAAGAGCAGGGGGCAGTGGCACAGATACGCAGTATTTT.

By share, this clone ranks as medium-sized. The rearrangement uses TRBV13 and TRBJ1-1; D unclear. This CDR3 has 16 amino acids. V shed 6 bases and J shed 1 base, with 18 bases lying between them. Germline V gene data show CDR1 as PRHDT and CDR2 as FYEKMQ (reference sequence). The CDR3 spells CASSQRTVNQNTEAFF. As DNA, the CDR3 is TGTGCCAGCAGTCAACGGACTGTAAATCAGAACACTGAAGCTTTCTTT. Full variable domain (missing parts from reference TRBV13 and TRBJ1-1): AAGVIQSPRHLIKEKRETATLKCYPIPRHDTVYWYQQGPGQDPQFLISFYEKMQSDKGSIPDRFSAQQFSDYHSELNMSSLELGDSALYFCASSQRTVNQNTEAFFGQGTRLTVV.

This chain joins TRBV6-1 and TRBJ1-1; D might be TRBD1 (5 bases). Trimming shortened V by 8 bases and J by 5 bases, and 18 bases separated the two germline ends. The CDR3 totals 14 residues. Per germline, CDR1 MNHNS and CDR2 SASEGT. DNA of the CDR3: TGTGCCAGCGGCCCCGTGGGGCTGCTGACTGAAGCTTTCTTT. Translating it yields CASGPVGLLTEAFF.

The chain recombines TRBV9 with TRBJ2-3; a possible D gene is TRBD2 (5 bases). CDR3 length: 17 amino acids. V dropped 5 bases and J dropped 1 base, with 20 bases sitting between them. Germline CDR1 SGDLS, CDR2 YYNGEE. In DNA form, the CDR3 reads TGTGCCAGCAGTCCCTTGCGAGGAAACGGGGGCACAGATACGCAGTATTTT. Protein: CASSPLRGNGGTDTQYF. The whole variable domain, filled in from reference TRBV9 and TRBJ2-3, reads DSGVTQTPKHLITATGQRVTLRCSPRSGDLSVYWYQQSLDQGLQFLIQYYNGEERAKGNILERFSAQQFPDLHSELNLSSLELGDSALYFCASSPLRGNGGTDTQYFGPGTRLTVL.

This chain links TRBV13 with TRBJ2-7; 11 positions agree with TRBD1. V dropped 10 bases and J dropped 0; count of bases not matched to a gene: 5. The CDR3 consists of 14 residues. The germline V gene encodes CDR1 PRHDT and CDR2 FYEKMQ (reference sequence). CDR3 in DNA: TGTGCCACCACCGGACAGGGGGCCTCCTACGAGCAGTACTTC. Its translation is CATTGQGASYEQYF.

This chain uses TRBV5-8 with TRBJ2-1, with 13 bases aligning to TRBD2. There are 15 residues in the CDR3. The germline V gene encodes CDR1 SGHTS and CDR2 YDEGEE. The V and J ends lost 5 bases and 6 bases, in that order; junction bases with no gene match: 5. Written as DNA, the CDR3 is TGTGCCAGCAGGTTACTAGCGGGGGGGCGCAATGAGCAGTTCTTC. It codes for CASRLLAGGRNEQFF.

The genes are TRBV6-5 and TRBJ2-5; TRBD2 agrees at 8 bases. V trimming: 5 bases; J trimming: 2 bases; junction bases outside the gene matches: 4. The CDR3 runs 14 residues. Germline loops: CDR1 MNHEY, CDR2 SVGAGI. The CDR3 reads CASSLSGEQETQYF. CDR3 in DNA: TGTGCCAGCAGTCTTAGCGGGGAACAAGAGACCCAGTACTTC.

The chain joins TRBV2 to TRBJ2-1, with 10 bases identical to TRBD2. Germline-derived CDR1 and CDR2 are SNHLY and FYNNEI. The ends lost 4 bases at V and 8 bases at J; junction bases unmatched: 20. This CDR3 comprises 19 residues. The CDR3 DNA reads as TGTGCCAGCAGTGGAGATCGGGATAGTCTAGCGGGGGTGAGGCATGAGCAGTTCTTC. Its protein product is CASSGDRDSLAGVRHEQFF.

The V call is TRBV6-5, the J call TRBJ2-3; perhaps TRBD2 as D (5 bases). The CDR3 sequence is 14 residues long. V gave up 8 bases and J gave up 8 bases, with 20 bases separating them. CDR1 and CDR2 from the germline V gene are MNHEY and SVGAGI. CDR3 nucleotides: TGTGCCAGCCGGCTTGCCGGGGATTTTGTTACGCAGTATTTT. Translation gives CASRLAGDFVTQYF.

The V gene is TRBV7-6, the J gene TRBJ2-2, with D perhaps matching TRBD2 (6 bases). CDR1 and CDR2 (germline): SGHVS, FNYEAQ. The V gene lost 5 bases and the J gene lost 5 bases, with 12 bases spanning the gap. The CDR3 sequence is 14 residues long. CDR3 nucleotides: TGTGCCAGCAGCCCGCTCGCGGGAACCGGGGAGCTGTTTTTT. This sequence encodes CASSPLAGTGELFF.

DNA of the CDR3: TGTGCCAGCAGCTCCCTGGACAGCGACTCCTATAATTCACCCCTCCACTTT. This encodes CASSSLDSDSYNSPLHF. V and J are TRBV7-9 and TRBJ1-6; D perhaps matches TRBD1 (6 bases). From germline, CDR1 is SEHNR and CDR2 FQNEAQ (reference sequence). The germline V and J ends were trimmed by 4 bases and 0 bases, with 13 bases remaining between them. This CDR3 comprises 17 residues.

The rearrangement joins TRBV19 to TRBJ1-5; tentative D call: TRBD1 (5 bases). Germline loops: CDR1 LNHDA, CDR2 SQIVND (reference sequence). The CDR3 runs to 14 residues. The V and J ends lost 4 bases and 1 base respectively, with 8 bases between them. The CDR3 DNA reads as TGTGCCAGTAGTAACGCAGGGAGCAATCAGCCCCAGCATTTT. It yields the protein CASSNAGSNQPQHF.

The chain carries TRBV27 and TRBJ2-7; 9 bases agree with TRBD1. CDR1 is MNHEY, CDR2 SMNVEV, per germline (reference sequence). The V segment lost 3 bases and the J segment 2 bases; nucleotides outside the gene matches: 11. The CDR3 has 17 amino acids. CDR3 in DNA: TGTGCCAGCAGTTTCCACCCCTCCGGGACAGGGACCTACGAGCAGTACTTC. Protein product: CASSFHPSGTGTYEQYF.

J is TRBJ1-1 and V is TRBV19; D ambiguous. Trimming removed 7 bases from V and 2 bases from J, with 17 bases in between. The V gene's germline CDR1 is LNHDA and CDR2 SQIVND (reference sequence). The CDR3 sequence is 15 residues long. CDR3 residues: CASILKPLSNTEAFF. CDR3 nucleotides: TGTGCCAGTATTCTTAAGCCGCTGAGTAACACTGAAGCTTTCTTT.

V and J are TRBV6-1 and TRBJ1-2; D is ambiguous. Trimming pared 2 bases from V and 3 bases from J, leaving 7 bases between. The CDR3 totals 13 residues. Per the germline V gene, CDR1 is MNHNS and CDR2 is SASEGT. CDR3 protein: CASSELLYYGYTF. The DNA of the CDR3 is TGTGCCAGCAGTGAACTCCTTTACTATGGCTACACCTTC.

This clone has a single count. The V gene is TRBV18, the J gene TRBJ1-4, with D perhaps TRBD1 (6 bases). The germline V gene encodes CDR1 KGHSH and CDR2 LQKENI. Trimming cost V 3 bases and J 7 bases, with 18 bases left between them. CDR3 length: 16 residues. CDR3: CASSPLHREVSEKLFF. The CDR3 nucleotides are TGTGCCAGCTCACCGCTTCACAGGGAAGTTAGTGAAAAACTGTTTTTT.